What follows describes a single T cell receptor beta chain. Its antigen is undetermined. The data originate from a study of CD8 T cells in ankylosing spondylitis. Study-wide results and caveats: Among TCR beta sequences, a motif of under ten highly homologous variants appeared characteristic of ankylosing spondylitis blood. Reports say disease-linked clones showed up significantly more in matched ankylosing spondylitis synovial fluid.

The CDR3 covers 13 residues. The germline V gene encodes CDR1 SGHVS and CDR2 FQNEAQ. Trimming left V 5 bases short and J 4 bases short, with 11 bases between. TCRdb itself ran the 5' RACE reads through MiXCR, one entry per CDR3 protein. The sample records 200,000 to 300,000 distinct CDR3 sequences, about 10% being singletons. The TCR comes from a male donor with ankylosing spondylitis or in good health (not recorded which). Sequenced sample: blood, either unsorted or a sorted T cell fraction (not recorded which). This chain links TRBV7-8 with TRBJ1-2, with D maybe TRBD1 (6 bases). The CDR3 nucleotides read TGTGCCAGCAGCCCCGGGACACCCTATGGCTACACCTTC. Translation gives CASSPGTPYGYTF.